Shown below are 27 T cell receptor beta chains from a single sample sequenced in a study of Siglec-9 on CD8 T cells in melanoma. The method was immunoSEQ multiplex PCR; TCRdb's version includes in-frame clones alone and lacks a portion of them. The table shows tens of thousands of clones, with 75% to 90% occurring only once. Sequencing was performed on Siglec-9- CD8+ T cells sorted from blood. Receptors were obtained from a human donor in good health.

The chain has TRBV11-1 and TRBJ2-5, with 9 positions matching TRBD1. CDR1 SGHAT and CDR2 FQDESV come from the germline V gene (reference sequence). V shed 5 bases, J shed 3 bases, and the junction held 4 bases outside the gene matches. The CDR3 has 14 amino acids. CDR3 sequence (DNA): TGTGCCAGCAGCCGTTGGACAGGGGAAGAGACCCAGTACTTC. Amino acid sequence: CASSRWTGEETQYF. The full variable domain, in which reference TRBV11-1 and TRBJ2-5 provide the parts outside the CDR3, is EAEVAQSPRYKITEKSQAVAFWCDPISGHATLYWYRQILGQGPELLVQFQDESVVDDSQLPKDRFSAERLKGVDSTLKIQPAELGDSAMYLCASSRWTGEETQYFGPGTRLLVL.

This sequence joins TRBV5-1 and TRBJ2-6; maybe TRBD1 (6 bases). The CDR3 runs to 17 residues. The V gene's germline CDR1 is SGHRS and CDR2 YFSETQ. The V and J ends lost 3 bases and 3 bases respectively, with 16 bases between them. The CDR3 DNA reads TGCGCCAGCAGCTCTGAACAGGGTTTAGGTGGGGCCAACGTCCTGACTTTC. Encoded protein: CASSSEQGLGGANVLTF.

V is TRBV4-1 and J is TRBJ1-5; D is perhaps TRBD1 (5 bases). V lost 1 base, J lost 6 bases, and 10 bases lay in between. The germline CDR1 and CDR2 sequences are MGHRA and YSYEKL. This CDR3 comprises 14 residues. The CDR3 nucleotides are TGCGCCAGCAGCCAAGCGGCAGGGTTTCAGCCCCAGCATTTT. Protein: CASSQAAGFQPQHF.

As regards this clone: A junction boundary mismatches the germline segment, possibly from a read error. The J gene is TRBJ1-1, the V gene TRBV7-7; D uncertain. Germline V gene data show CDR1 as SSHAT and CDR2 as FNYEAQ (reference sequence). The CDR3 contains 13 residues. CDR3 DNA sequence: TGTGCTAGCAGCCGTACAGCCAACACTGAAGCTTTCTTT. Its protein is CASSRTANTEAFF. Based on the CDR3 plus reference TRBV7-7 and TRBJ1-1, the full variable domain is GAGVSQSPRYKVTKRGQDVTLRCDPISSHATLYWYQQALGQGPEFLTYFNYEAQPDKSGLPSDRFSAERPEGSISTLTIQRTEQRDSAMYRCASSRTANTEAFFGQGTRLTVV.

The V call is TRBV11-2, the J call TRBJ2-3; 9 nucleotides match TRBD2. CDR3 length: 15 residues. Germline loops: CDR1 SGHAT, CDR2 FQNNGV. The trim removed 2 bases at V and 4 bases at J, leaving 4 bases unmatched. The CDR3 sequence is CASSLRGGAADTQYF. The CDR3 region has the DNA TGTGCCAGCAGCTTACGCGGGGGGGCTGCAGATACGCAGTATTTT.

The chain employs TRBV7-9 and TRBJ1-6; TRBD1 is a possible D gene (5 bases). There are 14 residues in the CDR3. Trimming left V 10 bases short and J 8 bases short, with 18 bases between. Germline assignment: CDR1 SEHNR and CDR2 FQNEAQ (reference sequence). The CDR3 DNA is TGTGCCATCCGAGGCGGGGGAAGTCATTCACCCCTCCACTTT. It codes for CAIRGGGSHSPLHF.

The V call is TRBV6-6, the J call TRBJ1-2; D is possibly TRBD1 (5 bases). Germline loops: CDR1 MNHNY, CDR2 SVGAGI (reference sequence). Trimming took 2 bases from V and 4 from J, leaving 17 bases between them. CDR3 length equals 16 residues. CDR3 region: CASSYLAWGVTYGYTF. CDR3 nucleotides: TGTGCCAGCAGTTACCTGGCATGGGGGGTTACCTATGGCTACACCTTC.

The chain joins TRBV27 to TRBJ1-2; D gene ambiguous. The CDR3 is made up of 13 amino acids. Germline V gene data show CDR1 as MNHEY and CDR2 as SMNVEV (reference sequence). The V and J ends lost 6 bases and 2 bases respectively, with 10 bases between them. The CDR3 here is CASSPPGNYGYTF. CDR3 DNA sequence: TGTGCCAGCAGCCCTCCGGGGAACTATGGCTACACCTTC.

V and J are TRBV2 and TRBJ2-1, with D hard to call. The germline V gene encodes CDR1 SNHLY and CDR2 FYNNEI. CDR3 length equals 12 residues. Trimming took 6 bases from V and 8 from J, leaving 11 bases between them. CDR3 region: CASSLSVYEQFF. In DNA form, the CDR3 reads TGTGCCAGCAGCCTCAGTGTCTATGAGCAGTTCTTC.

V gene TRBV5-6 combines with J gene TRBJ2-3, with D tentatively TRBD2 (6 bases). Germline CDR1 is SGHDT and CDR2 is YYEEEE. This CDR3 spans 16 amino acids. With 0 bases removed from V and 5 bases from J, the gap between germline ends came to 16 bases. The CDR3 here is CASSLEGSGRVDTQYF. The CDR3 nucleotides read TGTGCCAGCAGCTTGGAAGGGAGCGGGCGGGTAGATACGCAGTATTTT.

The rearrangement uses TRBV2 and TRBJ1-3; TRBD1 might be the D (6 bases). The CDR3 length is 15 residues. Germline V CDR1 and CDR2: SNHLY, FYNNEI. Trimming pared 7 bases from V and 3 bases from J, leaving 16 bases between. CDR3 nucleotides: TGTGCCAGCACCCCAACGCAGGGGAGTGGAAACACCATATATTTT. Translating it yields CASTPTQGSGNTIYF.

This clone has just one count. V gene TRBV18 combines with J gene TRBJ2-7; D gene unclear. The germline V gene has CDR1 KGHSH and CDR2 LQKENI. Deletions cut 4 bases from V and 0 bases from J, with 13 bases between. CDR3 length equals 15 residues. DNA for the CDR3: TGTGCCAGCTCACTGAAGAGGTTCAGCTCCTACGAGCAGTACGTC. This translates into CASSLKRFSSYEQYV.

This clone was found once. This chain uses TRBV5-6 with TRBJ2-3; D could derive from TRBD1 or TRBD2 (5 bases each). The germline gives CDR1 SGHDT, CDR2 YYEEEE. Trimming stripped 0 bases from V and 0 bases from J, with 14 bases between. The CDR3 covers 17 residues. The CDR3 is CASSLVGEFDSTDTQYF. The CDR3 DNA follows: TGTGCCAGCAGCTTGGTGGGGGAATTCGACAGCACAGATACGCAGTATTTT.

The chain employs TRBV14 and TRBJ2-1; 7 bases align to TRBD2. J was trimmed by 7 bases and V by 2 bases; bases with no gene match: 14. This CDR3 is 17 amino acids long. The germline V gene encodes CDR1 SGHDN and CDR2 FVKESK. The CDR3 protein is CASSQIPRRERVNEQFF. The CDR3 bases are TGTGCCAGCAGCCAAATTCCGCGGCGGGAGAGGGTAAATGAGCAGTTCTTC.

The CDR3 region is CASSPRQGVRRNEQFF. In DNA, the CDR3 is TGTGCCAGCAGCCCTAGACAGGGGGTAAGACGCAATGAGCAGTTCTTC. This chain joins TRBV7-9 and TRBJ2-1; 9 nucleotides align to TRBD1. CDR3 length: 16 amino acids. V was clipped by 5 bases and J by 6 bases; unmatched bases: 11. Germline CDR1 and CDR2: SEHNR and FQNEAQ (reference sequence).

J is TRBJ2-7 and V is TRBV9; D possibly corresponds to TRBD1 (6 bases). Trimming removed 3 bases at V and 4 bases at J, with 11 bases between. From germline, CDR1 is SGDLS and CDR2 YYNGEE. The CDR3 is 13 residues long. CDR3 DNA sequence: TGTGCCAGCAGCGATTCACAGGGTTACGAGCAGTACTTC. Residues: CASSDSQGYEQYF. Full variable domain (remainder filled in from reference TRBV9 and TRBJ2-7): DSGVTQTPKHLITATGQRVTLRCSPRSGDLSVYWYQQSLDQGLQFLIQYYNGEERAKGNILERFSAQQFPDLHSELNLSSLELGDSALYFCASSDSQGYEQYFGPGTRLTVT.

The chain carries TRBV4-2 and TRBJ2-3; TRBD2 agrees at 12 bases. V lost 0 bases, J lost 3 bases, and 7 bases stayed unmatched. The CDR3 totals 18 residues. Germline V gene lookup returns CDR1 LGHNA and CDR2 YNFKEQ. This CDR3 reads CASSQELLAGGRTDTQYF. CDR3 coding DNA: TGTGCCAGCAGCCAAGAACTCCTAGCGGGGGGGCGTACAGATACGCAGTATTTT.

CDR3 region: CASSLGQRESLTDTQYF. In DNA form, the CDR3 reads TGCGCCAGCAGCTTGGGCCAGCGGGAGAGCCTCACAGATACGCAGTATTTT. The chain joins TRBV5-1 to TRBJ2-3, with 8 positions matching TRBD2. Germline V CDR1 and CDR2: SGHRS, YFSETQ. The V and J ends lost 0 bases and 2 bases, in that order; junction bases with no gene match: 8. CDR3 length: 17 amino acids. Complete variable domain (other parts from reference TRBV5-1 and TRBJ2-3): KAGVTQTPRYLIKTRGQQVTLSCSPISGHRSVSWYQQTPGQGLQFLFEYFSETQRNKGNFPGRFSGRQFSNSRSEMNVSTLELGDSALYLCASSLGQRESLTDTQYFGPGTRLTVL.

The rearrangement joins TRBV27 to TRBJ2-5, with 16 positions matching TRBD2. The ends lost 6 bases at V and 5 bases at J; junction bases unmatched: 9. The CDR3 spans 17 residues. The germline CDR1 and CDR2 sequences are MNHEY and SMNVEV (reference sequence). CDR3 coding DNA: TGTGCCAGCAGCTCGGGACTAGCGGGGGGGCGGGAGGAGACCCAGTACTTC. It specifies CASSSGLAGGREETQYF.

V usage is TRBV6-5 and J usage is TRBJ2-1; 8 bases fit TRBD1. V was clipped by 8 bases and J by 5 bases; unmatched bases: 5. CDR1 and CDR2 from the germline V gene are MNHEY and SVGAGI. The CDR3 contains 13 residues. The CDR3 DNA sequence: TGTGCCAGCGGACAGGGTTTCCACAATGAGCAGTTCTTC. Its translation: CASGQGFHNEQFF.

This chain links TRBV9 with TRBJ2-3; D is unclear. The CDR3 has 13 amino acids. V dropped 5 bases and J dropped 0 bases, with 7 bases sitting between them. Germline V CDR1 and CDR2: SGDLS, YYNGEE. The DNA for the CDR3 is TGTGCCAGCAGTCGGCCTAGCACAGATACGCAGTATTTT. Amino acids: CASSRPSTDTQYF.

V and J are TRBV29-1 and TRBJ1-1; D is perhaps TRBD1 (5 bases). Germline CDR1 is SQVTM and CDR2 is ANQGSEA. The CDR3 has 11 residues. V lost 2 bases to trimming and J lost 10 bases, with 11 bases between them. The CDR3 reads CSVEIKGAAFF. For the CDR3, the DNA is TGCAGCGTTGAAATTAAAGGGGCAGCTTTCTTT.

This chain links TRBV30 with TRBJ2-7; D call uncertain. In germline, CDR1 is GTSNPN, CDR2 SVGIG (reference sequence). CDR3 size: 10 residues. V was trimmed by 5 bases and J by 7 bases, leaving 9 bases between them. As DNA, the CDR3 is TGTGCCTGGGGGCTGGGAGAGCAGTACTTC. Its translation is CAWGLGEQYF.

The sample holds a few counts of this clone. V usage is TRBV19 and J usage is TRBJ1-5; 7 bases are shared with TRBD1. Per germline, CDR1 LNHDA and CDR2 SQIVND (reference sequence). This CDR3 region has 14 residues. J was trimmed by 7 bases and V by 4 bases; bases with no gene match: 7. The CDR3 is CASSRQGDWQPQHF. CDR3 sequence (DNA): TGTGCCAGTAGTAGACAGGGAGATTGGCAGCCCCAGCATTTT.

V is TRBV27 and J is TRBJ2-1, with D maybe TRBD2 (5 bases). Germline CDR1 reads MNHEY; CDR2 reads SMNVEV (reference sequence). CDR3 length: 12 amino acids. Between the trimmed V and J ends, which lost 0 bases and 9 bases, there was a span of 6 bases. CDR3 residues: CASSLSGGEQFF. DNA of the CDR3: TGTGCCAGCAGTTTATCTGGAGGTGAGCAGTTCTTC.

This chain uses TRBV6-5 with TRBJ2-6; D possibly corresponds to TRBD1 (6 bases). V was cut by 6 bases and J by 3 bases, with 12 bases left in between. CDR3 length: 15 amino acids. Germline lookup yields CDR1 MNHEY and CDR2 SVGAGI. Written as DNA, the CDR3 is TGTGCCAGCAGACACAGGGCTGGTGGGGCCAACGTCCTGACTTTC. Its translation is CASRHRAGGANVLTF.

This clone appeared a single time. The V call is TRBV9, the J call TRBJ2-1; 12 nucleotides agree with TRBD1. V shed 2 bases and J 7 bases; nucleotides not matched to a gene: 4. Germline V gives CDR1 SGDLS, CDR2 YYNGEE. The CDR3 covers 15 residues. The CDR3 DNA follows: TGTGCCAGCAGCGTCAGGGACAGGGGGCCAAATGAGCAGTTCTTC. This translates into CASSVRDRGPNEQFF.